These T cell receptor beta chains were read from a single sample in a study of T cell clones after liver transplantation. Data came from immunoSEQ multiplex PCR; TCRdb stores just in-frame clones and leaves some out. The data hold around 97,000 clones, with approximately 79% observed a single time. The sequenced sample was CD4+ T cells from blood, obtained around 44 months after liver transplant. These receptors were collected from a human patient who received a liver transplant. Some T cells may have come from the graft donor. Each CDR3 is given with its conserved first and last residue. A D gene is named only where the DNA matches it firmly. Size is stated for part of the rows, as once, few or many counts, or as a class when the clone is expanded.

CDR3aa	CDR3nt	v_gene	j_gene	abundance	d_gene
CASSSQVGGLTYEQYF	TGTGCCAGCAGCTCCCAAGTGGGCGGTCTAACCTACGAGCAGTACTTC	TRBV7-6	TRBJ2-7	NA	NA
CASSLTGFSTDTQYF	TGTGCCAGCAGTTTAACAGGTTTTTCCACAGATACGCAGTATTTT	TRBV27	TRBJ2-3	NA	NA
CASSDALAGGSDTQYF	TGTGCCAGCAGTGACGCACTAGCGGGAGGGTCGGATACGCAGTATTTT	TRBV25-1	TRBJ2-3	NA	TRBD2
CASSRLETGELFF	TGTGCCAGCTCCCGGCTGGAAACCGGGGAGCTGTTTTTT	TRBV18	TRBJ2-2	NA	NA
CASSLWRLTYEQYF	TGTGCCAGCAGCTTATGGAGGTTAACCTACGAGCAGTACTTC	TRBV7-2	TRBJ2-7	NA	NA
CASSLLSGGAAGQFF	TGTGCCAGTAGTCTACTTAGCGGGGGGGCCGCGGGGCAGTTCTTC	TRBV19	TRBJ2-1	NA	TRBD2
CASTQVPHALAKNIQYF	TGTGCCAGTACCCAGGTCCCACACGCACTAGCCAAAAACATTCAGTACTTC	TRBV19	TRBJ2-4	once	NA
CASSSGPGSHTEAFF	TGTGCCAGCAGTTCCGGGCCAGGATCTCACACTGAAGCTTTCTTT	TRBV28	TRBJ1-1	NA	NA
CASRGSGGNTIYF	TGTGCCAGCCGGGGGAGCGGTGGAAACACCATATATTTT	TRBV9	TRBJ1-3	few	NA
CASSPQGGQPQHF	TGTGCCAGCAGTCCCCAGGGCGGACAGCCCCAGCATTTT	TRBV6-6	TRBJ1-5	NA	NA
CASRLLGGQRHEQYF	TGTGCCAGCAGACTACTTGGGGGACAACGCCACGAGCAGTACTTC	TRBV28	TRBJ2-7	NA	NA
CASSHDRGVTGELFF	TGCGCCAGCAGCCATGACAGGGGGGTTACCGGGGAGCTGTTTTTT	TRBV5-1	TRBJ2-2	NA	TRBD1
CASSLRETPTVRGYGYTF	TGTGCCAGCAGCTTACGCGAGACCCCGACAGTTAGAGGGTATGGCTACACCTTC	TRBV7-2	TRBJ1-2	NA	NA
CASSSKSSGNTGELFF	TGTGCCAGCAGCTCCAAAAGCAGCGGTAACACCGGGGAGCTGTTTTTT	TRBV5-4	TRBJ2-2	once	NA
CASSPLGSSGELFF	TGTGCCAGCAGCCCACTAGGTTCCTCCGGGGAGCTGTTTTTT	TRBV7-7	TRBJ2-2	once	NA
CASSLLGKNTGELFF	TGTGCCAGCAGCTTATTGGGGAAGAACACCGGGGAGCTGTTTTTT	TRBV7-3	TRBJ2-2	NA	NA
CASSRDRIYNSPLHF	TGCGCCAGCAGCCGGGACAGGATCTATAATTCACCCCTCCACTTT	TRBV5-1	TRBJ1-6	NA	TRBD1
CATLDPGAYNEQFF	TGTGCCACCCTTGACCCTGGGGCCTACAATGAGCAGTTCTTC	TRBV6-5	TRBJ2-1	NA	NA
CASRGEVWNQPQHF	TGTGCCAGCAGAGGAGAGGTGTGGAATCAGCCCCAGCATTTT	TRBV27	TRBJ1-5	NA	NA
CASSLGQGAIGNTEAFF	TGCGCCAGCAGCCTTGGACAGGGCGCTATCGGGAACACTGAAGCTTTCTTT	TRBV5-1	TRBJ1-1	few	TRBD1
CASSPGGGETQYF	TGCGCCAGCAGCCCGGGCGGAGGGGAGACCCAGTACTTC	TRBV5-1	TRBJ2-5	NA	NA
CASSEDQGGYTEAFF	TGTGCCAGCAGTGAGGACCAAGGGGGGTACACTGAAGCTTTCTTT	TRBV2	TRBJ1-1	many	NA
CASSEYGAGTFDEQFF	TGTGCCAGCAGTGAATACGGGGCAGGGACGTTCGATGAGCAGTTCTTC	TRBV25-1	TRBJ2-1	NA	NA
CASSDLRPWDEKLFF	TGTGCCAGCAGTGATCTTCGGCCCTGGGATGAAAAACTGTTTTTT	TRBV6-1	TRBJ1-4	NA	NA
CASRGQGAYEQYF	TGTGCCAGCAGAGGACAGGGGGCGTACGAGCAGTACTTC	TRBV5-4	TRBJ2-7	NA	TRBD1
CASSLEVPTSGANVLTF	TGTGCCAGCAGTTTGGAGGTTCCGACCTCTGGGGCCAACGTCCTGACTTTC	TRBV28	TRBJ2-6	NA	NA
CASSDRAPTRQFF	TGCGCCAGCAGTGATAGGGCCCCGACCCGGCAGTTCTTC	TRBV10-1	TRBJ2-1	few	NA
CASTPSRSQTDEQFF	TGTGCCAGCACCCCGTCGAGGTCGCAGACAGATGAGCAGTTCTTC	TRBV6-1	TRBJ2-1	NA	NA
CASSFNPTSGSSYNEQFF	TGTGCCAGCAGTTTCAATCCAACTAGCGGGAGCTCCTACAATGAGCAGTTCTTC	TRBV28	TRBJ2-1	NA	TRBD2
CASSSGTEYYEQYF	TGTGCCAGCAGCTCCGGGACAGAATACTACGAGCAGTACTTC	TRBV5-6	TRBJ2-7	NA	TRBD1
CASSPRTSGKSTDTQYF	TGTGCCAGCAGCCCGCGGACTAGCGGGAAGAGCACAGATACGCAGTATTTT	TRBV11-1	TRBJ2-3	NA	TRBD2
CASRQDNSYEQYF	TGTGCCAGCCGGCAGGACAACTCCTACGAGCAGTACTTC	TRBV6-6	TRBJ2-7	NA	NA
CASSRGEQGYGYTF	TGTGCCAGCAGCCGCGGGGAGCAAGGCTATGGCTACACCTTC	TRBV6-6	TRBJ1-2	NA	NA
CASSRELYNEQFF	TGTGCCAGCAGTCGGGAGCTCTACAATGAGCAGTTCTTC	TRBV6-4	TRBJ2-1	NA	NA
CASSLVGNTGELFF	TGTGCCAGCAGCTTAGTTGGTAACACCGGGGAGCTGTTTTTT	TRBV7-8	TRBJ2-2	NA	NA
CASPPAANGAYTEAFF	TGTGCCAGCCCACCCGCCGCGAACGGAGCATACACTGAAGCTTTCTTT	TRBV28	TRBJ1-1	NA	NA
CASNGRDNSPLHF	TGTGCCAGCAACGGTAGGGATAATTCACCCCTCCACTTT	TRBV6-5	TRBJ1-6	few	NA
CASSVVGIDSPLHF	TGTGCCAGCAGCGTAGTCGGGATTGATTCACCCCTCCACTTT	TRBV9	TRBJ1-6	NA	NA
CASSQDSYRYTF	TGCGCCAGCAGCCAGGACAGCTATCGCTACACCTTC	TRBV5-1	TRBJ1-2	NA	NA